Shown below are 23 T cell receptor beta chains from a single sample sequenced in a study of tumor-infiltrating lymphocytes in primary liver carcinoma. Co-extraction of RNA and DNA was performed on about 20-33 mg of unsorted bulk tissue. A primer matching the constant region was used to make TCR beta cDNA from approximately 500 ng of total RNA. Three nested multiplex PCR rounds, a slightly modified ARM-PCR, produced the libraries for TCR beta. TRBV1-TRBV30 forward primers paired with a C-beta reverse primer drove the first two PCR rounds, 10 cycles each. TCRdb independently ran MiXCR on the multiplex PCR reads; one entry per CDR3 protein. The sample comprises just under 55,000 distinct CDR3 sequences, about 68% of which are singletons, and 25% rests with the top ten. The sequenced material came from liver tumor tissue from sampling region 2. Subset defined: tumor region T2, inferior pole. Receptors were obtained from a middle-aged man with primary liver carcinoma and hepatitis B virus infection.

Details on this clonotype: One junction end does not reproduce the germline sequence, and a read error may be involved. In DNA, the CDR3 is TGTGCCAACAGCCAAGACAGCTCCTACGAGCAGTATTTC. Its translation: CANSQDSSYEQYF. This chain joins TRBV14 and TRBJ2-7, with D maybe TRBD1 (5 bases). The CDR3 is made up of 13 amino acids. Germline loops: CDR1 SGHDN, CDR2 FVKESK.

The J gene is TRBJ2-4, the V gene TRBV6-5, with TRBD2 identical over 7 bases. This CDR3 has 15 residues. The germline CDR1 and CDR2 sequences are MNHEY and SVGAGI. Germline trimming cut 0 bases from V and 8 bases from J; bases unmatched to any gene: 7. As DNA, the CDR3 is TGTGCCAGCAGTTACTCGAGGGAGGGGAGGGACATTCAGTACTTC. Translating it yields CASSYSREGRDIQYF.

J is TRBJ2-7 and V is TRBV6-5, with TRBD2 matching over 7 bases. Germline V gene data show CDR1 as MNHEY and CDR2 as SVGAGI. The CDR3 length is 14 residues. The CDR3 nucleotides read TGTGTCTCCAGGCCGGGAGGACTAGCCTACGAGCAGTACTTC. Translation gives CVSRPGGLAYEQYF.

This clonotype appeared a few times. A clone one base away is much larger, so this may be a read error. The rearrangement links TRBV6-5 to TRBJ2-2; the D gene is possibly TRBD2 (7 bases). The CDR3 spans 14 residues. Per germline, CDR1 MNHEY and CDR2 SVGAGI. The CDR3 DNA sequence: TGTGTCAGCAATGGGGGGGCGGGCACCGGGGAGCTGTTTTTT. Protein: CVSNGGAGTGELFF.

This clonotype was detected many times. The V call is TRBV7-8, the J call TRBJ1-2; D may be TRBD1 (5 bases). The CDR3 extends over 13 amino acids. V gave up 5 bases and J gave up 1 base, with 8 bases separating them. Germline V gene data show CDR1 as SGHVS and CDR2 as FQNEAQ. The CDR3 DNA reads as TGTGCCAGCAGCGTACAGGTTAACTATGGCTACACCTTC. This sequence encodes CASSVQVNYGYTF. The full variable domain, with the rest looked up from reference TRBV7-8 and TRBJ1-2, is GAGVSQSPRYKVAKRGQDVALRCDPISGHVSLFWYQQALGQGPEFLTYFQNEAQLDKSGLPSDRFFAERPEGSVSTLKIQRTQQEDSAVYLCASSVQVNYGYTFGSGTRLTVV.

With regard to this clonotype: An end of the junction differs from the germline gene, which may be a read error. The chain carries TRBV29-1 and TRBJ2-7; D gene uncertain. Germline CDR1 and CDR2: SQVTM and ANQGSEA. The CDR3 runs 11 residues. CDR3 amino acids: CCVEKGNEQYF. CDR3 coding DNA: TGTTGCGTTGAAAAAGGGAACGAGCAGTACTTC.

A remark on this clonotype: An end of the junction differs from the germline gene, which may be a read error. The rearrangement joins TRBV11-2 to TRBJ2-7; 7 bases line up with TRBD2. The length of the CDR3 is 14 residues. Germline loops: CDR1 SGHAT, CDR2 FQNNGV. The CDR3 spells CASTLEYGDYEQIF. CDR3 coding DNA: TGTGCCAGCACCCTAGAGTACGGGGACTACGAGCAGATTTTC. Using reference TRBV11-2 and TRBJ2-7 for the parts outside the CDR3, the full variable domain is EAGVAQSPRYKIIEKRQSVAFWCNPISGHATLYWYQQILGQGPKLLIQFQNNGVVDDSQLPKDRFSAERLKGVDSTLKIQPAKLEDSAVYLCASTLEYGDYEQIFGPGTRLTVT.

The table lists this clonotype with a few counts. J is TRBJ2-5 and V is TRBV2, with 7 bases identical to TRBD2. Trimming took 11 bases from V and 1 from J; bases not matched to a gene: 7. Germline CDR1 and CDR2: SNHLY and FYNNEI. The CDR3 runs 13 residues. The CDR3 DNA reads TGTGCCGCGGAGACTAGCAGCCAAGAGACCCAGTACTTC. It specifies CAAETSSQETQYF. The whole variable domain, filled in from reference TRBV2 and TRBJ2-5, reads EPEVTQTPSHQVTQMGQEVILRCVPISNHLYFYWYRQILGQKVEFLVSFYNNEISEKSEIFDDQFSVERPDGSNFTLKIRSTKLEDSAMYFCAAETSSQETQYFGPGTRLLVL.

Comment on this clonotype: No conserved phenylalanine or tryptophan ends this CDR3, so it is likely a read error. The chain carries TRBV10-3 and TRBJ2-7; D remains unclear. This CDR3 has 14 residues. Trimming took off 2 bases at V and 5 bases at J, with 13 bases between the two ends. The germline V gene has CDR1 ENHRY and CDR2 SYGVKD. CDR3 region: CAISERASGDEQYH. The DNA of the CDR3 is TGTGCCATCAGTGAGAGAGCAAGTGGTGACGAGCAGTACCAC.

About this clonotype: One end of the junction does not line up with germline, which may come from a read error. CDR3 coding DNA: TGTGCCAGCAGCCCCACTGGGGCAGTAAACAATGAGCAGCTCTTC. It encodes CASSPTGAVNNEQLF. The chain employs TRBV5-1 and TRBJ2-1; perhaps TRBD1 as D (5 bases). There are 15 residues in the CDR3. From germline, CDR1 is SGHRS and CDR2 YFSETQ.

Remarks on this clonotype: An end of the junction differs from the germline gene, which may be a read error. This chain joins TRBV6-5 and TRBJ1-1; D may be TRBD1 (6 bases). CDR3 length equals 17 residues. The germline V gene has CDR1 MNHEY and CDR2 SVGAGI. The CDR3 here is CASIQIFRGSRNAEAFF. Here the CDR3 DNA reads TGTGCCAGCATCCAAATTTTCAGGGGTAGTAGGAACGCTGAAGCTTTCTTT.

V gene TRBV7-3 combines with J gene TRBJ2-7; D assignment may be TRBD1 or TRBD2 (6 bases each). Germline V gene data show CDR1 as SGHTA and CDR2 as FQGTGA. V was shortened by 6 bases and J by 10 bases, with 13 bases between the two germline ends. The CDR3 runs 11 residues. CDR3 DNA: TGTGCCAGCAGTCGGGGGCGCCCTCAGTACTTC. Translated, it gives CASSRGRPQYF. The full variable domain, its missing parts supplied by reference TRBV7-3 and TRBJ2-7, is GAGVSQTPSNKVTEKGKYVELRCDPISGHTALYWYRQSLGQGPEFLIYFQGTGAADDSGLPNDRFFAVRPEGSVSTLKIQRTERGDSAVYLCASSRGRPQYFGPGTRLTVT.

This clonotype was seen more than once but under ten times. This chain uses TRBV13 with TRBJ2-5; D is possibly TRBD2 (5 bases). V dropped 6 bases and J dropped 4 bases, with 18 bases sitting between them. This CDR3 has 15 residues. Germline loops: CDR1 PRHDT, CDR2 FYEKMQ (reference sequence). The CDR3 loop is CASSLLVGVGETQYF. CDR3 DNA: TGTGCCAGCAGTTTACTAGTGGGAGTGGGAGAGACCCAGTACTTC.

Points on this clonotype: This clone may be a read error of a much larger clone one base away. The rearrangement links TRBV7-3 to TRBJ2-3; 10 bases line up with TRBD2. CDR1 is SGHTA and CDR2 is FQGTGA in the germline V gene. CDR3 size: 15 residues. The CDR3 DNA is TGTGCCAGCAGCTTATCTAGCGGGAGTAGTGATATGCAGTATTTT. This gives the protein CASSLSSGSSDMQYF.

About this clonotype itself: A junction boundary mismatches the germline segment, possibly from a read error. The chain employs TRBV11-2 and TRBJ2-2; either TRBD1 or TRBD2 may supply D (5 bases each). The CDR3 runs to 13 residues. Germline V gene sequence: CDR1 SGHAT, CDR2 FQNNGV. CDR3 protein: CASSYTDTGELSF. DNA of the CDR3: TGTGCCAGTAGCTACACGGACACCGGGGAGCTGTCTTTT. Full variable domain (missing parts from reference TRBV11-2 and TRBJ2-2): EAGVAQSPRYKIIEKRQSVAFWCNPISGHATLYWYQQILGQGPKLLIQFQNNGVVDDSQLPKDRFSAERLKGVDSTLKIQPAKLEDSAVYLCASSYTDTGELSFGEGSRLTVL.

The V gene is TRBV12-3 or TRBV12-4, the J gene TRBJ2-2, with no clear D. This CDR3 spans 14 amino acids. CDR3 coding DNA: TGTGACAGTAGGTTCCAAGCGAACACCGGGGAGCTGTTTTTT. The encoded protein is CDSRFQANTGELFF.

This clonotype was found many times. The chain recombines TRBV28 with TRBJ1-4, with D possibly being TRBD1 (6 bases). From germline, CDR1 is MDHEN and CDR2 SYDVKM. Trimming cost V 6 bases and J 7 bases, with 21 bases left between them. This CDR3 spans 16 amino acids. The CDR3 loop is CASSSNDGTKGEKLFF. CDR3 bases: TGTGCCAGCAGCTCTAACGACGGGACAAAGGGTGAAAAACTGTTTTTT.

J is TRBJ1-5 and V is TRBV15; D remains unclear. CDR1 and CDR2 (germline): LNHNV, YYDKDF (reference sequence). This CDR3 region has 14 residues. V lost 0 bases, J lost 6 bases, and 9 bases lay in between. CDR3 nucleotide sequence: TGTGCCACCAGCAGAGATCAGGAAGGTCAGCCCCAGCATTTT. Translated: CATSRDQEGQPQHF.

The table lists this clonotype with a few counts. With a much larger clone just one base away, this may be a read error. The chain carries TRBV11-2 and TRBJ2-1; D unresolved. CDR1 and CDR2 (germline): SGHAT, FQNNGV. This CDR3 is 13 amino acids long. The CDR3 DNA reads as TGTGCCAGCAGCATCCGGAGTTTCAATGAGCAGCTCTTC. This encodes CASSIRSFNEQLF.

The gene calls are TRBV29-1 and TRBJ2-7; D is possibly TRBD2 (6 bases). The CDR3 has 13 amino acids. The V gene's germline CDR1 is SQVTM and CDR2 ANQGSEA. The CDR3: CSVEGPLSYEQYF. DNA for the CDR3: TGCAGTGTGGAGGGGCCCCTGTCCTACGAGCAGTACTTC.

This chain links TRBV10-3 with TRBJ2-6; no clear D gene. The CDR3 runs to 13 residues. Germline V gene sequence: CDR1 ENHRY, CDR2 SYGVKD. Deletions cut 10 bases from V and 3 bases from J, with 10 bases between. The DNA for the CDR3 is TGTGCCAGTGCCTCTGGTGGGGCCAACGTCCTGACTTTC. Encoded protein: CASASGGANVLTF.

In the case of this clonotype: The missing conserved phenylalanine or tryptophan at the end of this CDR3 makes a read error likely. The DNA is left out, because the CDR3 cannot be placed on it with certainty; the CDR3 is given as TCRdb lists it. The rearrangement links TRBV11-2 to TRBJ2-3; the table's D call, TRBD1, has no DNA check behind it. CDR1 and CDR2 from the germline V gene are SGHAT and FQNNGV. With termini counted, the CDR3 has 16 amino acids. CDR3 in amino acids: CASSLDVGGLTGTEYL.

V is TRBV29-1 and J is TRBJ2-7; D unresolved. CDR3 size: 13 residues. Per the germline V gene, CDR1 is SQVTM and CDR2 is ANQGSEA. Between the trimmed V and J ends, which lost 7 bases and 5 bases, there was a span of 18 bases. The chain's CDR3 is CSASAGSDNEQYF. The CDR3 nucleotides read TGCAGCGCCTCCGCCGGGTCAGACAACGAGCAGTACTTC.